This note documents a single TCR beta chain sequence. Its antigen is not known. The data derive from a study of siplizumab effects on memory and regulatory T cells. The V end was cut by 8 bases, the J end by 5 bases, with 20 bases between. Germline lookup yields CDR1 SQVTM and CDR2 ANQGSEA. This CDR3 is 14 amino acids long. Overall study results and limits: In unstimulated cells, naive T cells appeared more diverse than memory T cells and seemed major alloresponse contributors.

TCR templates, 75,000 to 100,000 per sample, were assayed. Sequencing was performed with immunoSEQ multiplex PCR; in TCRdb, only in-frame clones are kept and a portion is missing. There are tens of thousands of clones in the sample; about 94% occur only once, and roughly 18% lies in the top ten. The sequence derives from a human donor in good health. The V call is TRBV29-1, the J call TRBJ2-3; D is undetermined. The specimen was CD8+ T cells sorted from blood. CDR3 coding DNA: TGCAGCACGACGTTTTGGGCCGGGTTAGATACGCAGTATTTT. This gives the protein CSTTFWAGLDTQYF.